This T cell receptor (beta chain) originates from a study of Ad26.COV2.S vaccination and SARS-CoV-2 variants. General study points: Possible underestimation of total T cell responses by the TCR breadth and depth analyses was noted.

Treatment reported: over 15 received Ad26.COV2.S at low or high dose, single or two shots; about 5 received placebo; per-sample allocation not given. All samples were drawn on day 63, counting from the first vaccine or placebo injection. Wuhan-strain spike was delivered by a replication-incompetent Ad26 vector. The germline V gene has CDR1 LNHDA and CDR2 SQIVND (reference sequence). This CDR3 has 14 amino acids. V lost 3 bases to trimming and J lost 5 bases, with 10 bases between them. As for this clone: The antigen remains unidentified. Additional DNA sequences in this sample encode the identical CDR3.

Clones were sequenced by immunoSEQ multiplex PCR, and TCRdb holds only the in-frame ones, with some missing. Here the sample spans about 480,000 clones, 87% being singletons. The source is a person between 18 and 59 years old who received the Ad26.COV2.S COVID-19 vaccine or a placebo. Sequencing used peripheral blood, obtained in a trial of Ad26.COV2.S vaccine versus placebo. The gene calls are TRBV19 and TRBJ2-2; maybe TRBD2 (6 bases). The CDR3 region is CASSMGGRTGELFF. The CDR3 region has the DNA TGTGCCAGTAGTATGGGGGGTCGGACCGGGGAGCTGTTTTTT.